This T cell receptor (beta chain) was profiled in a study of identifying expanded T cells in peripheral blood. Study outcomes and limitations: Variance in clone template counts between approximately 2-week samples significantly increased with total template count across all healthy donors.

As for this clone: Its matching antigen is unknown.

Measured with immunoSEQ multiplex PCR; TCRdb has only the in-frame clones, and not every one. The table records over 100,000 clones, less than 90% of them present only once. Germline CDR1 PRHDT, CDR2 FYEKMQ (reference sequence). This CDR3 is built from 17 residues. V shed 0 bases and J 4 bases; nucleotides not matched to a gene: 3. During the collection period, no donor immune events like infections were recorded. This sequence joins TRBV13 and TRBJ2-5, with 15 nucleotides matching TRBD2. This clonotype was sampled from a person aged 18-70 years in good health. Sequencing was performed on blood. The CDR3 loop reads CASSLGGLAGGLETQYF. As DNA, the CDR3 is TGTGCCAGCAGCTTAGGTGGACTAGCGGGGGGGCTAGAGACCCAGTACTTC.